This T cell receptor (beta chain) came from a study of regulatory dendritic cells for organ transplantation. Study-wide results and limits: Naive T cells showed high diversity, memory cells less, memory CD8+ least.

With regard to this clone: Its antigen is unidentified.

Produced via immunoSEQ multiplex PCR; TCRdb's table is partial and in-frame only. The table records some 40,000 clones, about 93% of them present only once. V was trimmed by 0 bases and J by 0 bases, leaving 9 bases between them. The CDR3 runs to 16 residues. Germline CDR1 and CDR2: SGDLS and YYNGEE. Sequencing used naive CD8+ T cells from blood. Subset noted: CD45RA+ naive T cells. The TCR originated in a human donor in good health. The V call is TRBV9, the J call TRBJ2-2, with a tentative D call TRBD2 (6 bases). CDR3 sequence (DNA): TGTGCCAGCAGCGTAGCAGCGGGTTCGAACACCGGGGAGCTGTTTTTT. Amino acid sequence: CASSVAAGSNTGELFF.